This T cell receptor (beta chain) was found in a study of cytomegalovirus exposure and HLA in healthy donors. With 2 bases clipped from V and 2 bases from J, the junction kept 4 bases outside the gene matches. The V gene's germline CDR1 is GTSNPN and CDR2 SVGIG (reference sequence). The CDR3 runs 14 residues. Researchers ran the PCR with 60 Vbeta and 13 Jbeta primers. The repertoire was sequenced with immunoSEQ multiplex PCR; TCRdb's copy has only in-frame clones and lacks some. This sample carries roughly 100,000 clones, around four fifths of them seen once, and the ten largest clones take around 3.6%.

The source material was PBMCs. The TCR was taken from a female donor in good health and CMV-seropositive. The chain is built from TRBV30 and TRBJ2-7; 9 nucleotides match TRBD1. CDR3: CAWSYGTGPYEQYF. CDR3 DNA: TGTGCCTGGAGTTATGGGACAGGGCCCTACGAGCAGTACTTC.